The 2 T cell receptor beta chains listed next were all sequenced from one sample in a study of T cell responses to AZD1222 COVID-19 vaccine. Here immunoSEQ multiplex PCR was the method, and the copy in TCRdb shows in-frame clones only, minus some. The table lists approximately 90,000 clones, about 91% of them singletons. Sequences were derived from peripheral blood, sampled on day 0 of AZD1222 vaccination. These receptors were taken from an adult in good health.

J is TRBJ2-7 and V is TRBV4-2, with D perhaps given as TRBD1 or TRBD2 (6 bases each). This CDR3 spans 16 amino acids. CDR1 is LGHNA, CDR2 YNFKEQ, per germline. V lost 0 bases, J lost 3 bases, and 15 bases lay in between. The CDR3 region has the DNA TGTGCCAGCAGCCAAGAGGGGGGCAGGGCGAACTACGAGCAGTACTTC. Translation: CASSQEGGRANYEQYF.

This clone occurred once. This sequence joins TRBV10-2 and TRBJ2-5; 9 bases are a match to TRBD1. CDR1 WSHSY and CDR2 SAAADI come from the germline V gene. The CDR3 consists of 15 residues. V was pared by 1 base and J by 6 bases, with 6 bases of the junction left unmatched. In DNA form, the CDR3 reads TGCGCCAGCAGTGAGTTGGGGACAGGGACGAAGACCCAGTACTTC. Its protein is CASSELGTGTKTQYF.